This TCR beta chain is from a study of shared clonotypes between healthy human individuals. The CDR3 covers 19 residues. Trimming at V came to 0 bases and at J to 5 bases, leaving 20 bases not matched to a gene. The V gene's germline CDR1 is SQVTM and CDR2 ANQGSEA. The table came from immunoSEQ multiplex PCR; TCRdb's copy has only in-frame clones and leaves some out. The repertoire includes some 2,500,000 clones, 85% to 95% of them detected once, and 0.3% to 0.4% sits in the top ten. The TCR was taken from a young man in good health. Some clones in this sample may be carry-over from other donors' samples. The chain uses TRBV29-1 and TRBJ1-1, with 8 bases matching TRBD1. The material sequenced was naive CD4+ T cells from PBMCs. The subset here: CD45RA+ positively selected. The DNA of the CDR3 is TGCAGCGTTGAAGATCTACCGAAAGATAGTCGGGACAGGCTGACTGAAGCTTTCTTT. The encoded protein is CSVEDLPKDSRDRLTEAFF.